This entry lists 28 T cell receptor beta chains sequenced from one sample in a study of CD8 T cells in Susac syndrome (dated by TCRdb to about 2019). Libraries were made using the immunoSEQ multiplex PCR assay. RNA was extracted using the RNeasy kit, and about 0.5 to 1 ug of the RNA was reverse transcribed with random hexamers. The public reads were reanalyzed by TCRdb: fastp trimming at Q25, MiXCR alignment, in-frame beta chains only. Here each entry gathers all rows of one CDR3 protein and keeps the most common genes and DNA. This sample holds 140,000 or so distinct CDR3 sequences; approximately 95% were observed only once. About 0.11% of the sample comes from the top ten. Sequencing used CD4+ T cells from PBMCs. The receptors were gathered from a human donor with multiple sclerosis.

This sequence joins TRBV27 and TRBJ2-7; D is ambiguous. The germline V gene has CDR1 MNHEY and CDR2 SMNVEV (reference sequence). CDR3 length: 16 residues. Trimming removed 1 base at V and 4 bases at J, with 17 bases between. In DNA form, the CDR3 reads TGTGCCAGCAGTTTATGGGCAGCCGCCTTAAAGTACGAGCAGTACTTC. Translation gives CASSLWAAALKYEQYF.

This clonotype was seen once. The chain links TRBV5-1 to TRBJ2-7; TRBD1 might be the D (5 bases). V was shortened by 4 bases and J by 5 bases, with 13 bases between the two germline ends. The CDR3 is made up of 13 amino acids. Germline V gives CDR1 SGHRS, CDR2 YFSETQ. CDR3 DNA sequence: TGCGCCAGCAGCCAACTCGGCAGGGACGAGCAGTACTTC. This gives the protein CASSQLGRDEQYF.

This sequence joins TRBV20-1 and TRBJ2-7; TRBD2 matches 7 bases. The CDR3 covers 13 residues. The V gene's germline CDR1 is DFQATT and CDR2 SNEGSKA (reference sequence). The CDR3 is CGGETPSSYEQYF. CDR3 nucleotide sequence: TGCGGGGGGGAGACACCTAGCTCCTACGAGCAGTACTTC.

The J gene is TRBJ1-2, the V gene TRBV19, with TRBD1 matching 9 bases. This CDR3 comprises 13 residues. Germline lookup yields CDR1 LNHDA and CDR2 SQIVND (reference sequence). Germline trimming cut 10 bases from V and 6 bases from J; bases unmatched to any gene: 9. CDR3 residues: CATSRRDRDGYTF. CDR3 sequence (DNA): TGTGCCACCTCGCGCCGGGACAGGGATGGCTACACCTTC. The full variable domain, its missing parts supplied by reference TRBV19 and TRBJ1-2, is DGGITQSPKYLFRKEGQNVTLSCEQNLNHDAMYWYRQDPGQGLRLIYYSQIVNDFQKGDIAEGYSVSREKKESFPLTVTSAQKNPTAFYLCATSRRDRDGYTFGSGTRLTVV.

The genes are TRBV9 and TRBJ2-3; D possibly corresponds to TRBD1 (6 bases). Germline values: CDR1 SGDLS, CDR2 YYNGEE. The CDR3 runs to 16 residues. Between the trimmed V and J ends, which lost 0 bases and 2 bases, there was a span of 13 bases. The chain's CDR3 is CASSVGGGTSTDTQYF. DNA for the CDR3: TGTGCCAGCAGCGTAGGTGGGGGCACCTCCACAGATACGCAGTATTTT.

The gene calls are TRBV18 and TRBJ1-1, with D possibly matching TRBD1 (5 bases). The CDR3 is made up of 14 amino acids. Germline V CDR1 and CDR2: KGHSH, LQKENI. Trimming shortened V by 5 bases and J by 3 bases, and 13 bases separated the two germline ends. This chain's CDR3 is CASSTGSRDTEAFF. The CDR3 DNA follows: TGTGCCAGCTCAACGGGCTCCAGGGACACTGAAGCTTTCTTT.

This chain uses TRBV14 with TRBJ2-1; 9 bases are shared with TRBD1. Germline V gene sequence: CDR1 SGHDN, CDR2 FVKESK. This CDR3 has 11 amino acids. V shed 4 bases and J 15 bases; nucleotides not matched to a gene: 4. The CDR3: CASSPGQGLFF. CDR3 DNA sequence: TGTGCCAGCAGCCCGGGACAGGGACTGTTCTTC. Complete variable domain (other parts from reference TRBV14 and TRBJ2-1): EAGVTQFPSHSVIEKGQTVTLRCDPISGHDNLYWYRRVMGKEIKFLLHFVKESKQDESGMPNNRFLAERTGGTYSTLKVQPAELEDSGVYFCASSPGQGLFFGPGTRLTVL.

The gene calls are TRBV20-1 and TRBJ2-2, with no clear D. Germline V gives CDR1 DFQATT, CDR2 SNEGSKA (reference sequence). V lost 3 bases and J lost 3, with 8 bases in between. This CDR3 is built from 13 residues. CDR3 sequence (DNA): TGCAGTGCTAGGTTCACGCACACCGGGGAGCTGTTTTTT. Its translation: CSARFTHTGELFF.

This sequence joins TRBV28 and TRBJ2-1; 10 positions match TRBD2. Germline V lookup: CDR1 MDHEN, CDR2 SYDVKM. V trimming: 2 bases; J trimming: 9 bases; junction bases outside the gene matches: 7. This CDR3 comprises 15 residues. The CDR3 nucleotides read TGTGCCAGCAGTTTACTAGCGGGAGTATTCGGTGAGCAGTTCTTC. This translates into CASSLLAGVFGEQFF.

This clonotype was recorded only once. The chain carries TRBV29-1 and TRBJ2-7; D possibly uses TRBD1 or TRBD2 (6 bases each). In germline, CDR1 is SQVTM, CDR2 ANQGSEA. This CDR3 spans 12 amino acids. V lost 6 bases to trimming and J lost 6 bases, with 15 bases between them. This CDR3 reads CSVGEGGPEQYF. CDR3 nucleotide sequence: TGCAGCGTAGGAGAAGGGGGGCCCGAGCAGTACTTC.

The chain carries TRBV12-3 or TRBV12-4 and TRBJ2-3, with 7 bases identical to TRBD1. The CDR3 extends over 15 amino acids. After removal of 6 bases from V and 3 bases from J, the junction contained 9 bases not matched to a gene. The DNA of the CDR3 is TGTGCCAGCAGGCGGGCAGGGGGACCAACAGATACGCAGTATTTT. Translated: CASRRAGGPTDTQYF.

DNA for the CDR3: TGCAGTGCTCTGAGCGGAGAGGTGGAGACCCAGTACTTC. This codes for CSALSGEVETQYF. The chain joins TRBV20-1 to TRBJ2-5; perhaps TRBD2 as D (5 bases). The CDR3 runs to 13 residues. Between the trimmed V and J ends, which lost 5 bases and 5 bases, there was a span of 15 bases. Germline V gene lookup returns CDR1 DFQATT and CDR2 SNEGSKA (reference sequence).

This clonotype occurred once. J is TRBJ2-5 and V is TRBV9, with 12 bases that match TRBD2. The CDR3 contains 17 residues. With 4 bases clipped from V and 5 bases from J, the junction kept 12 bases outside the gene matches. In germline, CDR1 is SGDLS, CDR2 YYNGEE. The CDR3 protein is CASSSRTSGAPMETQYF. The CDR3 DNA follows: TGTGCCAGCAGCTCTCGGACTAGCGGGGCCCCAATGGAGACCCAGTACTTC.

The V call is TRBV20-1, the J call TRBJ2-1; D might be TRBD2 (5 bases). This CDR3 spans 16 amino acids. Germline V CDR1 and CDR2: DFQATT, SNEGSKA (reference sequence). V was shortened by 1 base and J by 3 bases, with 16 bases between the two germline ends. CDR3: CSARGARGSSYNEQFF. The CDR3 DNA follows: TGCAGTGCTAGAGGAGCCCGGGGTAGCAGCTACAATGAGCAGTTCTTC.

The chain employs TRBV19 and TRBJ2-1, with 7 nucleotides matching TRBD2. Germline V CDR1 and CDR2: LNHDA, SQIVND (reference sequence). CDR3 length: 15 residues. Trimming removed 6 bases from V and 3 bases from J; junction bases left unmatched: 8. CDR3 protein: CASRAVGGGYNEQFF. CDR3 in DNA: TGTGCCAGTAGGGCGGTAGGCGGGGGCTACAATGAGCAGTTCTTC.

V is TRBV14 and J is TRBJ2-7, with 9 nucleotides matching TRBD2. Unmatched junction bases numbered 7, after V lost 1 base and J lost 6 bases. This CDR3 is 15 amino acids long. Germline V gene data show CDR1 as SGHDN and CDR2 as FVKESK. The CDR3 loop reads CASSQVSGRLGEQYF. In nucleotides, the CDR3 is TGTGCCAGCAGCCAAGTCAGCGGGAGGCTAGGCGAGCAGTACTTC.

The CDR3 DNA reads as TGTGCCAGCAACCCATCGACGGAGGCCTACGAGCAGTACTTC. It translates to CASNPSTEAYEQYF. The rearrangement joins TRBV9 to TRBJ2-7; D perhaps matches TRBD2 (5 bases). Trimming removed 6 bases at V and 2 bases at J, with 15 bases between. This CDR3 spans 14 amino acids. Germline CDR1 is SGDLS and CDR2 is YYNGEE. The full variable domain, in which reference TRBV9 and TRBJ2-7 provide the parts outside the CDR3, is DSGVTQTPKHLITATGQRVTLRCSPRSGDLSVYWYQQSLDQGLQFLIQYYNGEERAKGNILERFSAQQFPDLHSELNLSSLELGDSALYFCASNPSTEAYEQYFGPGTRLTVT.

The V and J genes are TRBV9 and TRBJ1-5; a weak D match, TRBD1 (5 bases). The V end was cut by 5 bases, the J end by 4 bases, with 16 bases between. CDR1 is SGDLS and CDR2 is YYNGEE in the germline V gene. This CDR3 region has 15 residues. CDR3 nucleotides: TGTGCCAGCAGTACAGGAGACCGAAGTAATCAGCCCCAGCATTTT. Translation: CASSTGDRSNQPQHF.

This chain joins TRBV5-4 and TRBJ2-3, with D hard to call. Trimming pared 4 bases from V and 2 bases from J, leaving 14 bases between. Germline lookup yields CDR1 SGHNT and CDR2 YYREEE (reference sequence). CDR3 length: 15 residues. Written as DNA, the CDR3 is TGTGCCAGCAGCCCAAGGAGCACGTTCACAGATACGCAGTATTTT. It codes for CASSPRSTFTDTQYF. Combining the CDR3 with reference TRBV5-4 and TRBJ2-3 gives the whole variable domain ETGVTQSPTHLIKTRGQQVTLRCSSQSGHNTVSWYQQALGQGPQFIFQYYREEENGRGNFPPRFSGLQFPNYSSELNVNALELDDSALYLCASSPRSTFTDTQYFGPGTRLTVL.

The V gene is TRBV4-1, the J gene TRBJ2-6; D may match TRBD1 or TRBD2 (5 bases each). CDR1 and CDR2 from the germline V gene are MGHRA and YSYEKL. V lost 1 base to trimming and J lost 3 bases, with 10 bases between them. The CDR3 is 16 amino acids. CDR3 in amino acids: CASSQGGVLGANVLTF. For the CDR3, the DNA is TGCGCCAGCAGCCAAGGAGGGGTACTTGGGGCCAACGTCCTGACTTTC.

The chain carries TRBV30 and TRBJ2-5, with 7 bases that match TRBD1. In germline, CDR1 is GTSNPN, CDR2 SVGIG (reference sequence). V was clipped by 3 bases and J by 1 base; unmatched bases: 5. The CDR3 loop spans 14 amino acids. The DNA of the CDR3 is TGTGCCTGGAGACACCGGGACAGCCAAGAGACCCAGTACTTC. Translation gives CAWRHRDSQETQYF.

The chain employs TRBV24-1 and TRBJ1-5; D is undetermined. The CDR3 has 12 residues. V was shortened by 1 base and J by 10 bases, with 7 bases between the two germline ends. Germline loops: CDR1 KGHDR, CDR2 SFDVKD. CDR3 region: CATSDLGRPQHF. DNA for the CDR3: TGTGCCACCAGTGATTTAGGGCGTCCCCAGCATTTT.

V is TRBV6-2 or TRBV6-3 and J is TRBJ2-7; D remains ambiguous. The CDR3 length is 12 residues. V lost 3 bases and J lost 3, with 6 bases in between. CDR1 MNHEY and CDR2 SVGEGT come from the germline V gene. The CDR3 loop is CASSYYGYEQYF. In nucleotides, the CDR3 is TGTGCCAGCAGTTATTACGGCTACGAGCAGTACTTC.

This clonotype occurred a few times. V gene TRBV13 combines with J gene TRBJ2-3; tentative D call: TRBD2 (6 bases). Trimming shortened V by 5 bases and J by 0 bases, and 12 bases separated the two germline ends. The CDR3 covers 15 residues. Germline V gene data show CDR1 as PRHDT and CDR2 as FYEKMQ (reference sequence). The CDR3 region has the DNA TGTGCCAGCAGCCCGGGCCTAGCGAGCACAGATACGCAGTATTTT. This translates into CASSPGLASTDTQYF.

The chain combines TRBV27 with TRBJ2-3; 9 nucleotides align to TRBD2. CDR1 MNHEY and CDR2 SMNVEV come from the germline V gene (reference sequence). The CDR3 consists of 14 residues. Trimming removed 3 bases from V and 6 bases from J; junction bases left unmatched: 4. CDR3 nucleotides: TGTGCCAGCAGTTTCCCTAGCGGGGCGGATACGCAGTATTTT. Protein: CASSFPSGADTQYF.

This clonotype was observed a single time. The J gene is TRBJ2-3, the V gene TRBV20-1, with D perhaps TRBD1 or TRBD2 (5 bases each). The CDR3 consists of 13 residues. V was pared by 5 bases and J by 0 bases, with 9 bases between. The germline V gene has CDR1 DFQATT and CDR2 SNEGSKA (reference sequence). CDR3 sequence (DNA): TGCAGTGCTTGGGGCGGGAGCACAGATACGCAGTATTTT. Translation gives CSAWGGSTDTQYF.

This chain uses TRBV7-2 with TRBJ2-4; D ambiguous. CDR1 and CDR2 (germline): SGHTA, FQGNSA. V gave up 4 bases and J gave up 0 bases, with 10 bases separating them. The CDR3 runs 15 residues. This chain's CDR3 is CASSSFRLAKNIQYF. Written as DNA, the CDR3 is TGTGCCAGCAGCTCTTTTCGGTTAGCCAAAAACATTCAGTACTTC.

The V call is TRBV30, the J call TRBJ1-2; D remains ambiguous. Per the germline V gene, CDR1 is GTSNPN and CDR2 is SVGIG (reference sequence). CDR3 length: 12 residues. The ends were cut back, 0 bases at V and 8 bases at J, with 10 bases in the middle. CDR3 sequence reads: CAWSVRPGGYTF. The CDR3 DNA follows: TGTGCCTGGAGTGTACGTCCGGGAGGCTACACCTTC.